Detailed here is one TCR beta chain. These data originate in a study of blood T cell repertoires in COVID-19. Study details: PBMCs, B-cell-depleted T cells, or T cells provided the cDNA or gDNA that made up the material.

The CDR3 sequence is 13 residues long. V was shortened by 5 bases and J by 8 bases, with 12 bases between the two germline ends. In the authors' workflow: By means of reference gene primer amplification, nucleated cell counts were estimated. This table comes from immunoSEQ multiplex PCR, and its TCRdb copy is limited to in-frame clones, with some not included. V and J calls and clone size are those listed in that table; D and trimming were worked out from the DNA. The sample lists 150,000 to 200,000 clones, 89% occurring once. J is TRBJ1-4 and V is TRBV12-3 or TRBV12-4, with a tentative D call TRBD1 (5 bases). Sequenced material: peripheral blood. The receptor comes from a middle-aged man with acute or convalescent COVID-19. The CDR3 DNA reads as TGTGCCAGCAGTGGGGGGGGATGGGAAAAACTGTTTTTT. Its protein product is CASSGGGWEKLFF.